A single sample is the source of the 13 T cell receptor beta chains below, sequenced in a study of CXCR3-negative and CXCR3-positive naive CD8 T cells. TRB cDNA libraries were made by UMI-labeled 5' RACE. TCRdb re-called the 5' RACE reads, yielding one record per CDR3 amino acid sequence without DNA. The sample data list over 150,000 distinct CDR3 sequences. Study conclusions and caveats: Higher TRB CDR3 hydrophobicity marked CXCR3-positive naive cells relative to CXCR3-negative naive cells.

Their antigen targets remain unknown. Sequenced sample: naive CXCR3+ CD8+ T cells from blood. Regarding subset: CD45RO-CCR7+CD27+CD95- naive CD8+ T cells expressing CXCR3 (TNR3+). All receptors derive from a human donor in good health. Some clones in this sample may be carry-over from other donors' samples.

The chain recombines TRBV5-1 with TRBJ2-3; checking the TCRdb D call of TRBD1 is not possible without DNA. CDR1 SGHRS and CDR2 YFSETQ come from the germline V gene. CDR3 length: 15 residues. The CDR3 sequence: CASIPGTGGTDTQYF.

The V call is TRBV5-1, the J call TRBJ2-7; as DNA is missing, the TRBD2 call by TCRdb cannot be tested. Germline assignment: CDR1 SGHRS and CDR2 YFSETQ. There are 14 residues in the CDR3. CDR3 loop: CASSVGAEGYEQYF. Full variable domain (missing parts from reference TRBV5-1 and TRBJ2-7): KAGVTQTPRYLIKTRGQQVTLSCSPISGHRSVSWYQQTPGQGLQFLFEYFSETQRNKGNFPGRFSGRQFSNSRSEMNVSTLELGDSALYLCASSVGAEGYEQYFGPGTRLTVT.

The CDR3 sequence: CASSPEYGWEETQYF. The J gene is TRBJ2-5, the V gene TRBV7-9. The CDR3 sequence is 15 residues long. Germline V CDR1 and CDR2: SEHNR, FQNEAQ (reference sequence).

The CDR3 sequence is CASSQGTGTGNEQFF. The chain links TRBV4-1 to TRBJ2-1; TCRdb calls TRBD1, which cannot be checked without DNA. The germline CDR1 and CDR2 sequences are MGHRA and YSYEKL. The CDR3 spans 15 residues.

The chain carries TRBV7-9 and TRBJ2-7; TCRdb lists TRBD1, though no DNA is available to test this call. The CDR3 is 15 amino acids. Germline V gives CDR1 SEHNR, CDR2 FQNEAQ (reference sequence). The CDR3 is CASSLGGGSSYEQYF.

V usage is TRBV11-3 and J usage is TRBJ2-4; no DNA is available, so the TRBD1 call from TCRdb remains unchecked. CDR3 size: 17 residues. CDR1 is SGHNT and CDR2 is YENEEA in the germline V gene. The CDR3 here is CASSQGSSTVAKNIQYF.

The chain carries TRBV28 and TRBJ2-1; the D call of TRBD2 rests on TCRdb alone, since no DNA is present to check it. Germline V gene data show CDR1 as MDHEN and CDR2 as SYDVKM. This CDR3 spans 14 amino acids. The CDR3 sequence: CASSLLGLLDEQFF.

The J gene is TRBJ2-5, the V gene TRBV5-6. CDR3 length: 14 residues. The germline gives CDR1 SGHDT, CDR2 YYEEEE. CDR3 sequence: CASSLIRIQETQYF. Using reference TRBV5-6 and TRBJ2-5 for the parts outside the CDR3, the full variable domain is DAGVTQSPTHLIKTRGQQVTLRCSPKSGHDTVSWYQQALGQGPQFIFQYYEEEERQRGNFPDRFSGHQFPNYSSELNVNALLLGDSALYLCASSLIRIQETQYFGPGTRLLVL.

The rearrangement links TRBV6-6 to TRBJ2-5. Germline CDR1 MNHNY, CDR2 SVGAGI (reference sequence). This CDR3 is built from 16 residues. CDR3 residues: CASSYSRFASQETQYF.

CDR3 residues: CASSSPLAGAYNEQFF. J is TRBJ2-1 and V is TRBV12-3 or TRBV12-4; TCRdb outputs TRBD2, but without DNA this stays unchecked. This CDR3 spans 16 amino acids.

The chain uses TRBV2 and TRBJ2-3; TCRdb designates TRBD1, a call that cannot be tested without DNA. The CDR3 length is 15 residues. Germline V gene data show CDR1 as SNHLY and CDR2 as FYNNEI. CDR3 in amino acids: CASSESRGSTDTQYF.

The CDR3 is CASTNRVTGELFF. The V and J genes are TRBV6-6 and TRBJ2-2; TCRdb lists TRBD1, though no DNA is available to test this call. CDR3 size: 13 residues. Germline V gene lookup returns CDR1 MNHNY and CDR2 SVGAGI (reference sequence).

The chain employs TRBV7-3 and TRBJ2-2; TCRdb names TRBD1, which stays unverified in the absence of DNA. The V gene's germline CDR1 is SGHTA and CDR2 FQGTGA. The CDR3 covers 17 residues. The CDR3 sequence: CASSIRAGTPNTGELFF.